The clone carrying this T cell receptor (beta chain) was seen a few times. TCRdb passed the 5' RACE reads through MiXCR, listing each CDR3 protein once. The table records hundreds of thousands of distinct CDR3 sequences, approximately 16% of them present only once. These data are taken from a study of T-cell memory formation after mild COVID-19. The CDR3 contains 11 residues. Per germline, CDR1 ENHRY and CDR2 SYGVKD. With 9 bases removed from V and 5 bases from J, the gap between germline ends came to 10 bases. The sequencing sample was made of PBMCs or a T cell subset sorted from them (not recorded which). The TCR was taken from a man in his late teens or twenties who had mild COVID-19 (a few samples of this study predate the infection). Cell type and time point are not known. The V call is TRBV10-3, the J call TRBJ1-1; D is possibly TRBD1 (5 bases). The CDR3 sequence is CAILQGTEAFF. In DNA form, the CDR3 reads TGTGCCATTCTTCAGGGAACTGAAGCTTTCTTT.